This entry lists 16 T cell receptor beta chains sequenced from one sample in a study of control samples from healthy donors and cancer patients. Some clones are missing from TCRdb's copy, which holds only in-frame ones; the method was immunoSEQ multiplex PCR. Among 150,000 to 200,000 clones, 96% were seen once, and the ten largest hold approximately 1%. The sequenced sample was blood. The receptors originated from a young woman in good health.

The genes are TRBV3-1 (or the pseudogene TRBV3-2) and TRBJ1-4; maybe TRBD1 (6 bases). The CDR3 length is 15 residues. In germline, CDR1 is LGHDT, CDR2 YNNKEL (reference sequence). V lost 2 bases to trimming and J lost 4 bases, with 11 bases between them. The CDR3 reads CASSQLQGINEKLFF. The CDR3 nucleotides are TGTGCCAGCAGCCAACTTCAGGGGATTAATGAAAAACTGTTTTTT.

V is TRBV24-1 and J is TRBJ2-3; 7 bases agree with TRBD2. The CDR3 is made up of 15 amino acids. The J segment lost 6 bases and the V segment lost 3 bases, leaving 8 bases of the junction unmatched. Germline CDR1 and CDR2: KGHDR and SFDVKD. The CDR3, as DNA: TGTGCCACCAGTGATCCAAGCGGGATGGGGGATACGCAGTATTTT. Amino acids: CATSDPSGMGDTQYF.

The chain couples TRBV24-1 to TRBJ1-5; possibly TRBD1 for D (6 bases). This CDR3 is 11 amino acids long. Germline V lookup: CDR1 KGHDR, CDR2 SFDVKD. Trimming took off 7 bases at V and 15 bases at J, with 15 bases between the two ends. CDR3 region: CATRQGPFWHF. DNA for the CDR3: TGTGCCACCAGACAGGGTCCTTTCTGGCATTTT.

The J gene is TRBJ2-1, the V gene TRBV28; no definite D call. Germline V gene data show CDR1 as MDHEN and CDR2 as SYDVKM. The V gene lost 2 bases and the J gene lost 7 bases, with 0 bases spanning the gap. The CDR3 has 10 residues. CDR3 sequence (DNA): TGTGCCAGCAGTTTAAATGAGCAGTTCTTC. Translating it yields CASSLNEQFF.

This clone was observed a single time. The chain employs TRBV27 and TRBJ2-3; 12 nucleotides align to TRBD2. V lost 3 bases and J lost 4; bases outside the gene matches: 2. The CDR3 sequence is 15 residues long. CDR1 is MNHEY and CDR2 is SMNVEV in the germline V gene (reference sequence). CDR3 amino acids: CASSFLAGGADTQYF. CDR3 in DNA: TGTGCCAGCAGTTTCCTAGCGGGAGGGGCAGATACGCAGTATTTT.

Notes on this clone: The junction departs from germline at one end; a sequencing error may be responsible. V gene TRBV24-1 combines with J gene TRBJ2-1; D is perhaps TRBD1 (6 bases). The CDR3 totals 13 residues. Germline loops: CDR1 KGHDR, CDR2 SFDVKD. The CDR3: CATSDAGTKEELF. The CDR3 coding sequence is TGTGCCACCAGTGACGCCGGGACAAAGGAAGAGCTCTTC.

CDR3 amino acids: CASSYSGGEAFF. Written as DNA, the CDR3 is TGTGCCAGCAGTTACTCAGGGGGCGAAGCTTTCTTT. The rearrangement uses TRBV6-5 and TRBJ1-1, with 7 positions matching TRBD1. Germline CDR1 MNHEY, CDR2 SVGAGI. V lost 0 bases and J lost 8; bases outside the gene matches: 0. CDR3 length equals 12 residues.

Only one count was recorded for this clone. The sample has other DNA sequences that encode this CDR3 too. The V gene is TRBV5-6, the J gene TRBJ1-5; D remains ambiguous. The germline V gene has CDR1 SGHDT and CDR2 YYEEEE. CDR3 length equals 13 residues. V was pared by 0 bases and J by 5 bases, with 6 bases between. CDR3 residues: CASSLGPHQPQHF. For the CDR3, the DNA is TGTGCCAGCAGCTTGGGCCCCCATCAGCCCCAGCATTTT. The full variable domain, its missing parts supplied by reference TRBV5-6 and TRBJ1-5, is DAGVTQSPTHLIKTRGQQVTLRCSPKSGHDTVSWYQQALGQGPQFIFQYYEEEERQRGNFPDRFSGHQFPNYSSELNVNALLLGDSALYLCASSLGPHQPQHFGDGTRLSIL.

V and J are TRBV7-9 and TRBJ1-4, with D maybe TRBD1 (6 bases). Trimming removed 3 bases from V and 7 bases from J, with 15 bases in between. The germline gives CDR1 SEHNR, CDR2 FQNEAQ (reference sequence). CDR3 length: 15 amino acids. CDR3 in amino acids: CASSLRGTQGEKLFF. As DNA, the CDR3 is TGTGCCAGCAGCTTGAGGGGAACACAGGGTGAAAAACTGTTTTTT.

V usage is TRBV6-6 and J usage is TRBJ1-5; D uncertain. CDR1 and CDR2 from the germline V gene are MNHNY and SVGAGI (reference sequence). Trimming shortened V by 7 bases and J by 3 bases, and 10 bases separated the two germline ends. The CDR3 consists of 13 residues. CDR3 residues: CASTVRDNQPQHF. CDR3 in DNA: TGTGCCAGCACGGTGAGAGACAATCAGCCCCAGCATTTT.

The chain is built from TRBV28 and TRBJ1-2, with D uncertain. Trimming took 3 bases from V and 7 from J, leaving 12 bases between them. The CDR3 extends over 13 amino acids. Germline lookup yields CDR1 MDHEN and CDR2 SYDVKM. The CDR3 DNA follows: TGTGCCAGCAGTTTTCTCCTAGTTAGTGGCTACACCTTC. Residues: CASSFLLVSGYTF.

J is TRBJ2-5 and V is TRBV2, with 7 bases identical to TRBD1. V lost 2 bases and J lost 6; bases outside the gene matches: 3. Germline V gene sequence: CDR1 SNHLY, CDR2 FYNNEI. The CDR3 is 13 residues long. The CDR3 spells CASSERGPKTQYF. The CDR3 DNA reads TGTGCCAGCAGTGAAAGGGGGCCGAAGACCCAGTACTTC.

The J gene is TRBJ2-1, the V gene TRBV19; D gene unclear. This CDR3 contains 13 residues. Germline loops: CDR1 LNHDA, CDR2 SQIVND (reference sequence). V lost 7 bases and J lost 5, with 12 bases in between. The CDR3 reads CASKLSQNNEQFF. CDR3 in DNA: TGTGCCAGTAAATTATCACAGAACAATGAGCAGTTCTTC.

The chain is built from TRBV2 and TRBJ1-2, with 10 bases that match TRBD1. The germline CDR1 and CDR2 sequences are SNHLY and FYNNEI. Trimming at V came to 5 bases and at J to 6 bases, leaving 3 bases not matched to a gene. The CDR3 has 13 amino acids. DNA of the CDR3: TGTGCCAGCAGTTGGACAGGGGGAGATGGCTACACCTTC. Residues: CASSWTGGDGYTF. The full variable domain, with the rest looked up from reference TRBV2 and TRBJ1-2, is EPEVTQTPSHQVTQMGQEVILRCVPISNHLYFYWYRQILGQKVEFLVSFYNNEISEKSEIFDDQFSVERPDGSNFTLKIRSTKLEDSAMYFCASSWTGGDGYTFGSGTRLTVV.

CDR3 DNA sequence: TGTGCCAGCAGTGAACAGCCGAATCAGCCCCAGCATTTT. This gives the protein CASSEQPNQPQHF. The rearrangement joins TRBV2 to TRBJ1-5; D gene uncertain. This CDR3 spans 13 amino acids. V lost 2 bases and J 4 bases, leaving 6 bases between the germline ends. CDR1 is SNHLY, CDR2 FYNNEI, per germline.

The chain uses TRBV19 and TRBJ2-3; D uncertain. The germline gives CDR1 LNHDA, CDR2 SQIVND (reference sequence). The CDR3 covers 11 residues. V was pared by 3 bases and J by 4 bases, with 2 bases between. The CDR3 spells CASSMADTQYF. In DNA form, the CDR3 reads TGTGCCAGTAGTATGGCAGATACGCAGTATTTT.